This TCR beta chain was obtained from a study of blood T cell repertoires in COVID-19. Whole-study context: Italy, Spain and the United States were the sources of the convalescent and acute COVID-19 samples. PBMCs, B-cell-depleted T cells, or T cells provided the cDNA or gDNA that made up the material.

Original processing notes: Amplifying reference gene primers gave estimates of nucleated cell counts. Generated by immunoSEQ multiplex PCR, the TCRdb table keeps only in-frame clones and is missing some. V, J and clone size are those of that table, while D and trimming were read from the DNA. The sample includes 75,000 to 90,000 clones, approximately 90% seen only once; the top ten take about 6.1%. V shed 4 bases, J shed 2 bases, and the junction held 11 bases outside the gene matches. This CDR3 has 17 residues. From germline, CDR1 is SGHRS and CDR2 YFSETQ. In this sample, this clone turned up once. The sample taken for sequencing was peripheral blood. The TCR comes from a human donor in a cohort sampled during active COVID-19. The chain uses TRBV5-1 and TRBJ2-5; 10 bases map to TRBD2. CDR3 sequence: CASSVTPSGGVQETQYF. CDR3 coding DNA: TGCGCCAGCAGCGTGACCCCTAGCGGGGGAGTACAAGAGACCCAGTACTTC.